The present T cell receptor (beta chain) was sequenced within a study of T-cell reconstitution after alpha-beta-depleted transplantation in children (dated by TCRdb to 2016 to 2017). The study in broad terms: T-cell immune reconstitution after TCRalphabeta/CD19-depleted allogeneic hematopoietic cell transplantation in children was quantitatively tracked in the study by means of TCR repertoire profiling.

A remark on this clonotype: It has no known antigen specificity. The input lacks base qualities; no much larger clone sits a single base away.

Broader findings and caveats from the paper: The frequencies of hyperexpanded clones fell over the following months, and after one year, T-cell counts and TCRbeta diversity were mostly attributed to newly produced T cells. In some patients, the high TCRbeta diversity seen at day 60 was put down to recipient T cells and intrathymic progenitors that had survived conditioning. The apparently early alphabetaT-cell count recovery about two months after transplant was reportedly dependent on only several hundred rapidly expanded clones derived from non-depleted graft cells.

V lost 5 bases and J lost 2 bases, and the count of bases not matched to a germline gene is 2. The CDR3, from cysteine to phenylalanine, totals 14 residues. Only the CDR3 DNA is retained, 42 bases long and in frame from the first base. According to the germline V gene, CDR1 reads MNHNS and CDR2 reads SASEGT. Library generation was performed with PCR. TCRdb shows the sequencer as Illumina HiSeq 2500. Molecular barcoding was employed in the preparation of TCR libraries, with unique molecular identifiers being used to normalize TCRbeta repertoire quantification. Through fastp at Q25 and MiXCR, TCRdb rebuilt clones from the public reads, retaining in-frame beta chains. Entries that share a CDR3 protein sequence are merged under the most common genes and DNA. Present in this sample are 90,000 to 100,000 distinct CDR3 sequences, less than 25% of which were seen just once. The top ten hold 20% to 25% of the sample.

The label giving this sample's treatment or condition can be read as: allogeneic hematopoietic cell transplantation with graft depleted of TCRalphabeta T cells and CD19 B cells. TCRalphabeta/CD19-depleted allogeneic hematopoietic cell grafts were given to the transplant recipients, all of whom were children. This TCR was recovered from a boy between 2 and 10 years old with acute lymphoblastic leukemia, due to receive a stem cell transplant. The sequences come from PBMCs, collected before TCRalphabeta/CD19-depleted stem cell transplant. The V and J segments used are TRBV6-1 and TRBJ2-7; TRBD2 matches 11 bases in the middle. CDR3 sequence: CASSPSGRTYEQYF. The sequenced DNA: TGTGCCAGCAGTCCTAGCGGGAGGACCTACGAGCAGTACTTC.